This T cell receptor (beta chain) stems from a study of cytomegalovirus exposure and HLA in healthy donors. Study as a whole: The 100 to 150 validation repertoires and the 650 to 850 first-cohort repertoires shared a platform, a later analysis reported. Whole-study findings and limits: The authors listed approximately 150 TCR beta chains as cytomegalovirus-associated.

TCRdb keeps only in-frame clones here, not all; method: immunoSEQ multiplex PCR. The table has fewer than 200,000 clones, 84% seen once. Concerning this clone itself: Its antigen is not known.

This TCR came from a woman younger than 35 in good health and CMV-seropositive. The sequenced material came from PBMCs.

CDR3 amino acids: CASSPSGQGEETQYF. CDR3 sequence (DNA): TGTGCCAGCAGTCCGTCCGGACAGGGGGAAGAGACCCAGTACTTC. V usage is TRBV28 and J usage is TRBJ2-5; 10 bases line up with TRBD1. This CDR3 is 15 amino acids long. Germline V gives CDR1 MDHEN, CDR2 SYDVKM. Unmatched junction bases numbered 6, after V lost 5 bases and J lost 3 bases.